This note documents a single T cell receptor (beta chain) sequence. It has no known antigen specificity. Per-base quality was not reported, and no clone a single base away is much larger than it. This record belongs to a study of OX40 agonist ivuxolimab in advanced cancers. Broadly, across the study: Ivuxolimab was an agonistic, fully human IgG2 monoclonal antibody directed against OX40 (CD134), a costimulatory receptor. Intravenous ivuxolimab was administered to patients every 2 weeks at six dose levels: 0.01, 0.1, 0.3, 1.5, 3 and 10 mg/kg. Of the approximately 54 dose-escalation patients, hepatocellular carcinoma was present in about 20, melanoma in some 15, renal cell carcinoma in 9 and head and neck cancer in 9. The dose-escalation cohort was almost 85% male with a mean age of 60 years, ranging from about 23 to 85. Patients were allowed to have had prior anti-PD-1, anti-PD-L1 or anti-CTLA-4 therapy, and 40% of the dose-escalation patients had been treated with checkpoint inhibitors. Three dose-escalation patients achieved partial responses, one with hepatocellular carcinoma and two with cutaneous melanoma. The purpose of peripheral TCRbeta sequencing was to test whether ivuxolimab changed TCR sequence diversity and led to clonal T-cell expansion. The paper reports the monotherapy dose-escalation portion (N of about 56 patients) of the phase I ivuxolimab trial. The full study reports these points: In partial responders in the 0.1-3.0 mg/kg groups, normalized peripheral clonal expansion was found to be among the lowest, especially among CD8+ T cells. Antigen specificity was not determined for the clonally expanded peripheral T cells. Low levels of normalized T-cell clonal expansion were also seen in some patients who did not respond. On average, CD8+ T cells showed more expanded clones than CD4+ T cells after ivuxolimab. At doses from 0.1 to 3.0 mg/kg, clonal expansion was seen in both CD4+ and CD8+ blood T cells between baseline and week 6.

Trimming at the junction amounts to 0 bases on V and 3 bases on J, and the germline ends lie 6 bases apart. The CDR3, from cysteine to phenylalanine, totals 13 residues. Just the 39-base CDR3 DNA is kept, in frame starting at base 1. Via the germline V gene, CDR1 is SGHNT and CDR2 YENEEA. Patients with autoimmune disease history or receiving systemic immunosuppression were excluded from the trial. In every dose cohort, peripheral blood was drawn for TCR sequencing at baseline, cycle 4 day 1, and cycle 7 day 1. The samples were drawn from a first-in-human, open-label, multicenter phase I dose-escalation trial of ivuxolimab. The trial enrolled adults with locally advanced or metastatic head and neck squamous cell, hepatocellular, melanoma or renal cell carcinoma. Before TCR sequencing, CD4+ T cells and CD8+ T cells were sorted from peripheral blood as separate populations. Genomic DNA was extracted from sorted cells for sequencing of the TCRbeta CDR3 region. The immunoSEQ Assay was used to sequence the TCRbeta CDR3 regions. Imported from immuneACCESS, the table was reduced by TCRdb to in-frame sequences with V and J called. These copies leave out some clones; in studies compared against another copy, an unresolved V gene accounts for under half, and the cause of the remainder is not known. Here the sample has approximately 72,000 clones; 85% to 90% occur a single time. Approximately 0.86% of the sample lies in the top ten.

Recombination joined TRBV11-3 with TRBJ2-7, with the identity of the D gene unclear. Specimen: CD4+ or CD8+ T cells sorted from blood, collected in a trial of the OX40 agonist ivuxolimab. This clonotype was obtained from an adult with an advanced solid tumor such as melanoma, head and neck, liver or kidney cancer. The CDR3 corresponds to CASSLDAVYEQYF. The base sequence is TGTGCCAGCAGCTTAGACGCGGTCTACGAGCAGTACTTC.